There are a few counts of the clone carrying this TCR beta chain. The authors incorporated unique molecular identifiers into the TCR beta cDNA libraries. Via MiXCR, TCRdb re-called the PCR reads, giving one row per CDR3 protein. This sample has roughly 800,000 distinct CDR3 sequences, with 40% to 55% found just once. This sample was included in a study of post-analysis software for immune sequencing data. The TCR comes from a girl aged 10 to 17 with multiple sclerosis. The sample taken for sequencing was blood.

The CDR3 sequence is CASSLLATNLNEQFF. Written as DNA, the CDR3 is TGTGCCAGCAGCCTACTAGCGACAAACCTCAATGAGCAGTTCTTC. The gene calls are TRBV7-2 and TRBJ2-1; 7 bases line up with TRBD2. The CDR3 contains 15 residues. Trimming at V came to 5 bases and at J to 6 bases, leaving 10 bases not matched to a gene. The germline V gene has CDR1 SGHTA and CDR2 FQGNSA.